One sample yielded the 11 T cell receptor beta chains listed below, sequenced in a study of siplizumab effects on memory and regulatory T cells. This table comes from immunoSEQ multiplex PCR, and its TCRdb copy is limited to in-frame clones, with some not included. Here the sample spans tens of thousands of clones, 90% to 95% being singletons. The material sequenced was CD8+ T cells sorted from blood. The receptors were sampled from a human donor in good health.

This chain links TRBV27 with TRBJ2-2, with 12 positions matching TRBD2. V shed 5 bases, J shed 4 bases, and the junction held 11 bases outside the gene matches. This CDR3 is built from 18 residues. CDR1 MNHEY and CDR2 SMNVEV come from the germline V gene (reference sequence). CDR3 in DNA: TGTGCCAGCAGTCCCCGGGTCCTAGCGGGAGGGCTCACCGGGGAGCTGTTTTTT. It codes for CASSPRVLAGGLTGELFF.

This chain uses TRBV9 with TRBJ1-1; no clear D. Trimming left V 0 bases short and J 2 bases short, with 11 bases between. The CDR3 has 15 residues. The germline V gene encodes CDR1 SGDLS and CDR2 YYNGEE. CDR3 amino acids: CASSVEVGLNTEAFF. The CDR3 DNA reads as TGTGCCAGCAGCGTAGAGGTAGGATTAAACACTGAAGCTTTCTTT.

The chain recombines TRBV27 with TRBJ1-2, with D hard to call. The CDR3 is made up of 13 amino acids. CDR1 is MNHEY and CDR2 is SMNVEV in the germline V gene (reference sequence). Trimming took 4 bases from V and 3 from J, leaving 9 bases between them. DNA for the CDR3: TGTGCCAGCAGTTCCCAAGAGGACTATGGCTACACCTTC. Translated, it gives CASSSQEDYGYTF.

The chain links TRBV4-1 to TRBJ2-7, with a possible D match to TRBD1 (5 bases). The CDR3 totals 14 residues. The germline V gene has CDR1 MGHRA and CDR2 YSYEKL. Trimming shortened V by 3 bases and J by 2 bases, and 11 bases separated the two germline ends. CDR3: CASSHPDSPYEQYF. The CDR3 DNA sequence: TGCGCCAGCAGCCACCCCGACAGTCCCTACGAGCAGTACTTC.

The chain uses TRBV6-5 and TRBJ2-1; no clear D. Trimming cost V 6 bases and J 9 bases, with 12 bases left between them. Germline CDR1 is MNHEY and CDR2 is SVGAGI. CDR3 size: 12 residues. For the CDR3, the DNA is TGTGCCAGCAGCTCTTTGTCCCGTGAGCAGTTCTTC. It yields the protein CASSSLSREQFF.

V usage is TRBV30 and J usage is TRBJ1-1, with D possibly being TRBD1 (5 bases). CDR3 size: 14 residues. Trimming removed 1 base at V and 4 bases at J, with 13 bases between. Germline CDR1 reads GTSNPN; CDR2 reads SVGIG (reference sequence). Here the CDR3 DNA reads TGTGCCTGGAGTGGGCAGGGAGGGGCCACTGAAGCTTTCTTT. It yields the protein CAWSGQGGATEAFF.

This chain connects TRBV5-1 to TRBJ2-7; D remains ambiguous. From germline, CDR1 is SGHRS and CDR2 YFSETQ. The CDR3 runs 14 residues. The V gene lost 0 bases and the J gene lost 5 bases, with 12 bases spanning the gap. The CDR3 spells CASSLESEVDEQYF. CDR3 bases: TGCGCCAGCAGCTTGGAATCAGAAGTGGACGAGCAGTACTTC.

This sequence joins TRBV9 and TRBJ2-3; 7 positions agree with TRBD2. J lost 3 bases, V lost 0 bases, and 4 bases had no gene match. From germline, CDR1 is SGDLS and CDR2 YYNGEE. This CDR3 has 15 amino acids. The CDR3 is CASSVELAGTDTQYF. The CDR3 nucleotides are TGTGCCAGCAGCGTAGAATTAGCGGGTACAGATACGCAGTATTTT.

In this sample, this clone is medium-sized. The J gene is TRBJ2-3, the V gene TRBV5-5; D is possibly TRBD2 (7 bases). CDR3 length: 15 residues. Germline V CDR1 and CDR2: SGHKS, YYEKEE (reference sequence). Between the trimmed V and J ends, which lost 2 bases and 3 bases, there was a span of 13 bases. CDR3 nucleotide sequence: TGTGCCAGCAGCTTCCGGGGGGCGAAGACAGATACGCAGTATTTT. Translation: CASSFRGAKTDTQYF.

The CDR3 region is CASSFGGISYEQYF. The CDR3, as DNA: TGTGCCAGCAGCTTTGGCGGGATCTCCTACGAGCAGTACTTC. The chain carries TRBV11-2 and TRBJ2-7; the D gene is possibly TRBD2 (6 bases). V was trimmed by 3 bases and J by 0 bases, leaving 9 bases between them. Looked up from germline, CDR1 is SGHAT and CDR2 is FQNNGV. There are 14 residues in the CDR3.

This sequence joins TRBV27 and TRBJ1-4; D gene ambiguous. The CDR3 runs to 15 residues. V gave up 6 bases and J gave up 7 bases, with 18 bases separating them. From germline, CDR1 is MNHEY and CDR2 SMNVEV (reference sequence). The CDR3 loop reads CASSLDPQYGEKLFF. In DNA form, the CDR3 reads TGTGCCAGCAGCTTGGACCCTCAATACGGTGAAAAACTGTTTTTT.